Shown below are 5 T cell receptor beta chains from a single sample sequenced in a study of control samples from healthy donors and cancer patients. Only in-frame clones appear in the TCRdb table, and some are missing; sequencing was by immunoSEQ multiplex PCR. The repertoire has approximately 86,000 clones, approximately 95% of them found once; the top ten carry over 1.3%. Input material: blood. These receptor sequences come from a woman aged 25-40 years in good health.

The chain joins TRBV10-1 to TRBJ2-7; 7 bases align to TRBD1. Trimming removed 3 bases from V and 8 bases from J; junction bases left unmatched: 4. Germline CDR1 is WNHNN and CDR2 is SYGVQD (reference sequence). The CDR3 spans 12 residues. The CDR3 region is CASSDEGAKQYF. Written as DNA, the CDR3 is TGCGCCAGCAGTGATGAGGGGGCCAAGCAGTACTTC.

The chain combines TRBV28 with TRBJ1-2, with a possible D match to TRBD1 (5 bases). Trimming stripped 10 bases from V and 6 bases from J, with 24 bases between. From germline, CDR1 is MDHEN and CDR2 SYDVKM. The CDR3 consists of 15 residues. Written as DNA, the CDR3 is TGTGCCATCCCGATCAGCAGGGAAGGGGAGAATGGCTACACCTTC. Protein sequence: CAIPISREGENGYTF.

This chain uses TRBV11-2 with TRBJ2-2; 7 nucleotides line up with TRBD1. The germline V gene has CDR1 SGHAT and CDR2 FQNNGV. The length of the CDR3 is 15 residues. J lost 4 bases, V lost 5 bases, and 7 bases had no gene match. This CDR3 reads CASSRRQGGTGELFF. Here the CDR3 DNA reads TGTGCCAGCAGCAGGAGACAGGGTGGCACCGGGGAGCTGTTTTTT.

The chain links TRBV27 to TRBJ2-1, with 8 bases fitting TRBD1. This CDR3 has 16 amino acids. V shed 2 bases, J shed 6 bases, and the junction held 9 bases outside the gene matches. CDR1 and CDR2 from the germline V gene are MNHEY and SMNVEV (reference sequence). DNA for the CDR3: TGTGCCAGCAGTTTACCGGGACAGGCGCCCCTCAATGAGCAGTTCTTC. Encoded protein: CASSLPGQAPLNEQFF.

This clone has only a few counts. J is TRBJ2-2 and V is TRBV6-4, with a tentative D call TRBD2 (5 bases). V was clipped by 3 bases and J by 3 bases, with 5 bases between them. The length of the CDR3 is 13 residues. Germline V gene data show CDR1 as MRHNA and CDR2 as SNTAGT. This chain's CDR3 is CASSERDTGELFF. CDR3 DNA sequence: TGTGCCAGCAGTGAGAGGGACACCGGGGAGCTGTTTTTT.